Listed below are T cell receptor beta chains from one sample, sequenced in a study of cytomegalovirus exposure and HLA in healthy donors. The protocol was immunoSEQ multiplex PCR, while the TCRdb copy is restricted to in-frame clones and leaves out a portion. The sample has some 130,000 clones; 65% to 80% are singletons. Sequenced sample: PBMCs. These receptors were taken from a man aged 40-50 years in good health and CMV-seronegative. The CDR3 runs from the conserved cysteine through the conserved F or W. A D gene is named only where the DNA matches it firmly. Only part of the rows carry a size: once, few, many, or a class if the clone is expanded.

clone size	J gene	D gene	V gene	CDR3 protein	CDR3 DNA
NA	TRBJ2-7	NA	TRBV5-1	CASSRTVYEQYF	TGCGCCAGCAGCCGCACAGTATACGAGCAGTACTTC
few	TRBJ2-5	TRBD2	TRBV4-2	CASSQERSLAGGIQYQETQYF	TGTGCCAGCAGCCAAGAGCGGAGCCTAGCGGGGGGTATCCAGTACCAAGAGACCCAGTACTTC
NA	TRBJ1-3	NA	TRBV30	CAWSVSSGNTIYF	TGTGCCTGGAGTGTCAGCTCTGGAAACACCATATATTTT
NA	TRBJ2-3	TRBD1	TRBV19	CASSPTGTGDTQYF	TGTGCCAGTAGTCCGACAGGGACCGGGGATACGCAGTATTTT
NA	TRBJ2-5	TRBD2	TRBV10-3	CAIRAASGREQETQYF	TGTGCCATCCGGGCTGCTAGCGGGAGGGAACAAGAGACCCAGTACTTC
NA	TRBJ1-5	TRBD1	TRBV9	CASSPPKGQGNQPQHF	TGTGCCAGCAGCCCACCCAAGGGACAGGGCAATCAGCCCCAGCATTTT
NA	TRBJ2-3	TRBD2	TRBV6-5	CASSRLAGVTDTQYF	TGTGCCAGCAGTAGACTAGCGGGAGTCACAGATACGCAGTATTTT
NA	TRBJ1-2	NA	TRBV7-2	CASSPMDSNTTPTF	TGTGCCAGCAGCCCTATGGACTCGAATACAACACCCACCTTC
once	TRBJ2-7	TRBD1	TRBV28	CASRSGQVADEQYF	TGTGCCAGCAGATCGGGACAGGTGGCGGACGAGCAGTACTTC
NA	TRBJ2-7	NA	TRBV28	CASSLGRGLYEQYF	TGTGCCAGCAGTCTAGGACGGGGATTGTACGAGCAGTACTTC
NA	TRBJ2-1	NA	TRBV19	CASSRIAPSNEQFF	TGTGCCAGTAGTAGAATAGCACCCTCCAATGAGCAGTTCTTC
NA	TRBJ2-1	TRBD2	TRBV11-1	CASKGSAGGSYNEQFF	TGTGCCAGCAAAGGATCCGCGGGGGGCTCCTACAATGAGCAGTTCTTC
NA	TRBJ2-2	NA	TRBV6-1	CASSEQGSRTGELFF	TGTGCCAGCAGTGAACAGGGAAGTCGCACCGGGGAGCTGTTTTTT
NA	TRBJ2-1	NA	TRBV11-2	CASSLGLEGEQFF	TGTGCCAGCAGCTTAGGACTAGAAGGTGAGCAGTTCTTC
once	TRBJ1-3	NA	TRBV5-1	CASSSGQISGNTIYF	TGCGCCAGCAGCTCAGGACAGATCTCTGGAAACACCATATATTTT
NA	TRBJ2-7	NA	TRBV5-4	CASSLTGTYEQYF	TGTGCCAGCAGCTTGACAGGAACCTACGAGCAGTACTTC
NA	TRBJ2-7	NA	TRBV27	CASSPTIGREQYF	TGTGCCAGCAGTCCCACGATCGGTCGGGAGCAGTACTTC
NA	TRBJ1-1	TRBD1	TRBV4-3	CASSLGTGGTNTEAFF	TGCGCCAGCAGCCTAGGGACAGGGGGCACGAACACTGAAGCTTTCTTT